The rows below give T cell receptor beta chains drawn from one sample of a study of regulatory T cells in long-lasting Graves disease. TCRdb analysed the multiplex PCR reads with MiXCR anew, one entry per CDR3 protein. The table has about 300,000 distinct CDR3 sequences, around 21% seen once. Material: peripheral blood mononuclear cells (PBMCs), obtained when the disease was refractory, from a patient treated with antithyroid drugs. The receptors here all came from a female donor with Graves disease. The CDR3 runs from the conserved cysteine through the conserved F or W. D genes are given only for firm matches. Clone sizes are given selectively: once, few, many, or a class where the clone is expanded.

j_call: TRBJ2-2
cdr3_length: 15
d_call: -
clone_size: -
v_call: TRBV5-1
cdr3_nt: TGCGCCAGCAGATCCTTCTCGTTTGGGGCCGGGGAGCTGTTTTTT
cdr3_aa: CASRSFSFGAGELFF

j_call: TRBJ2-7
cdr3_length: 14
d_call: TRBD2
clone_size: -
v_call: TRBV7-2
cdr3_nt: TGTGCCAGCAGCACGACTAGCGGGAGGAAGGAGCAGTACTTC
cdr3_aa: CASSTTSGRKEQYF

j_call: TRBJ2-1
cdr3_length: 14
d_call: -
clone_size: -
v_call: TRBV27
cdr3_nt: TGTGCCAGCAGTCAGGGTGGCTCCTACAATGAGCAGTTCTTC
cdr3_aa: CASSQGGSYNEQFF

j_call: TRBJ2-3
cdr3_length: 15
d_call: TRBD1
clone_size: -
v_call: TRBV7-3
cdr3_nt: TGTGCCAGCAGTCGGTCGGGACAGCACACAGATACGCAGTATTTT
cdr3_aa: CASSRSGQHTDTQYF

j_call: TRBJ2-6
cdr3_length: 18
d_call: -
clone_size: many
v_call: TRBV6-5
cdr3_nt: TGTGCCAGCAGTTACTCGACAGGCCTAAGCTCTGGGGCCAACGTCCTGACTTTC
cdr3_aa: CASSYSTGLSSGANVLTF

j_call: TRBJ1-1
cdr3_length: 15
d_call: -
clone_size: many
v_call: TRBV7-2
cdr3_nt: TGTGCCAGCAGCTTAGTGTGGCAGCGGAACACTGAAGCTTTCTTT
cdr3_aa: CASSLVWQRNTEAFF

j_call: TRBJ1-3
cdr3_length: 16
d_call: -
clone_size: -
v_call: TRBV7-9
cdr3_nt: TGTGCCAGCACTAGACGGACTACTAGCTCTGGAAACACCATATATTTT
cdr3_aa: CASTRRTTSSGNTIYF

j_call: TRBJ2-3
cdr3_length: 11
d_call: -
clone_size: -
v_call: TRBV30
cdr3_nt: TGTGCCTGGAGTGTACCAGATACGCAGTATTTT
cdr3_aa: CAWSVPDTQYF

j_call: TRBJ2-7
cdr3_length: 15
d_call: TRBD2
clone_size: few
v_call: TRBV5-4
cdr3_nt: TGTGCCAGCAGTACTCCAAGCGGGAAGAACTACGAGCAGTACTTC
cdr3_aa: CASSTPSGKNYEQYF

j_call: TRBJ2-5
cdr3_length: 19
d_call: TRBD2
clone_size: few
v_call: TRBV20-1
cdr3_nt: TGCAGTGCTACCCCCTACGGACTAGCGGGCAACATGGTTGGAGAGACCCAGTACTTC
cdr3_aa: CSATPYGLAGNMVGETQYF

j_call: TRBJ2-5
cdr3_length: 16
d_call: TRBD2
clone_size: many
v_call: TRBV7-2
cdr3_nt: TGTGCCAGCAGCTTAACCGGACGGCGGGGGCAAGAGACCCAGTACTTC
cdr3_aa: CASSLTGRRGQETQYF

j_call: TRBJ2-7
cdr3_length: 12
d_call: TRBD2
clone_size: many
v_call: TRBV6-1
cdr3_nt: TGTGCCAGCGGACTAGCGGGCTACGAGCAGTACTTC
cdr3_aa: CASGLAGYEQYF

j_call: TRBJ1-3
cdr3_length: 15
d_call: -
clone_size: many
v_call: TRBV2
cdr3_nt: TGTGCCAGCAGCAGGAGGGGGGACTCTGGAAACACCATATATTTT
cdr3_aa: CASSRRGDSGNTIYF

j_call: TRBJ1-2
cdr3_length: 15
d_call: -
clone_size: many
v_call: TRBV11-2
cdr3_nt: TGTGCCAGCAGCCCGATCATGGGGGGAAACTATGGCTACACCTTC
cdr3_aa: CASSPIMGGNYGYTF

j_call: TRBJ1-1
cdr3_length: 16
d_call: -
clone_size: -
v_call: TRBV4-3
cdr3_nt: TGCGCCAGCAGCCAAGATCCGGAGGGAGGGGGGACTGAAGCTTTCTTT
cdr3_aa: CASSQDPEGGGTEAFF

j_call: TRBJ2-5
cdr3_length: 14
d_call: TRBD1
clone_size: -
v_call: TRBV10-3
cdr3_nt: TGTGCCATCAGCCCGGGGACAGGAGAAGAGACCCAGTACTTC
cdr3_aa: CAISPGTGEETQYF

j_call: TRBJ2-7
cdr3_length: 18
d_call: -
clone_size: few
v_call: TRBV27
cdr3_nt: TGTGCCAGCAGTTTTCTGCCTAGAGGGGAAAGCTCAGCCTACGAGCAGTACTTC
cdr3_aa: CASSFLPRGESSAYEQYF

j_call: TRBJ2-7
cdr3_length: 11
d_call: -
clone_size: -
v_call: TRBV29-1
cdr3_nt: TGCAGCGTTTTAAGTTATGGCGAGCAGTACTTC
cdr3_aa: CSVLSYGEQYF

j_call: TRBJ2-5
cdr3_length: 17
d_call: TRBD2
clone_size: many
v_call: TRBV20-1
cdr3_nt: TGCAGTGCTAGAAATCCCTTGCTAGCGGGAACGTGGGAGACCCAGTACTTC
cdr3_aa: CSARNPLLAGTWETQYF

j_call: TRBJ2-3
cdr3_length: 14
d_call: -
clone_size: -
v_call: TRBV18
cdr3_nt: TGTGCCAGCTCACCACCGGGACGAGATGGTACGCAGTATTTT
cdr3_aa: CASSPPGRDGTQYF

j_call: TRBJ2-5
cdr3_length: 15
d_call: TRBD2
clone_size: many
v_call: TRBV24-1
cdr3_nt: TGTGCCACCAGTGACCGGACTAGCGGGAAGGAGACCCAGTACTTC
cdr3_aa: CATSDRTSGKETQYF

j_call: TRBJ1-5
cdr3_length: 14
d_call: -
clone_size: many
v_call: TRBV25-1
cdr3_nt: TGTGCCAGCAGTGACTTAGACGGGCATCAGCCCCAGCATTTT
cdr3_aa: CASSDLDGHQPQHF

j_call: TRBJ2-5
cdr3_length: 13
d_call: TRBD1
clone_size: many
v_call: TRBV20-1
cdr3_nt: TGCAGTGCTAGAACAGGGGGCTACGAGACCCAGTACTTC
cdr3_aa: CSARTGGYETQYF

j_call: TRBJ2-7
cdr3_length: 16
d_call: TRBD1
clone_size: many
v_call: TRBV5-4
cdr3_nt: TGTGCCAGCAGCTTGGTCCTGGGGACAGGGGCTTACGAGCAGTACTTC
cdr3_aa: CASSLVLGTGAYEQYF

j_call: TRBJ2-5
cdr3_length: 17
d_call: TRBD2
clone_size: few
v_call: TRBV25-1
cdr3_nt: TGTGCCAGCAGTGAAATCGGGAAAGCGGGAACCCAAGAGACCCAGTACTTC
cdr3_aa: CASSEIGKAGTQETQYF

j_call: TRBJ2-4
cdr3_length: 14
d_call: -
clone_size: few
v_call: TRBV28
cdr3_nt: TGTGCCAGCAGCCAGGACACCCCAGGAAACATTCAGTACTTC
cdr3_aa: CASSQDTPGNIQYF

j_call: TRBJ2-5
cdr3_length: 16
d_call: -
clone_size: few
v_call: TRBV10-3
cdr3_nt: TGTGCCATTTCCCAAAACTCCGGCAGATCGGGGGAGACCCAGTACTTC
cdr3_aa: CAISQNSGRSGETQYF

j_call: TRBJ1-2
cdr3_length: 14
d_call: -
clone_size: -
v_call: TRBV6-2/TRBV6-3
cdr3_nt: TGTGCCAGCAGCCAGGGGCTAGTGTACTATGGCTACACCTTC
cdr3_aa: CASSQGLVYYGYTF

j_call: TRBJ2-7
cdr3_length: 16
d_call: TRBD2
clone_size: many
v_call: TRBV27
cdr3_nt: TGTGCCAGCAGTTCGACTCTTAGCGGGAGCCCCTACGAGCAGTACTTC
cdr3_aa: CASSSTLSGSPYEQYF

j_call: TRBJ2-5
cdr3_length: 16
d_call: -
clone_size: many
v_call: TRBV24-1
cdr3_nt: TGTGCCACCAGTGATCAACAGGGTGCGTGGCAAGAGACCCAGTACTTC
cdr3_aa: CATSDQQGAWQETQYF

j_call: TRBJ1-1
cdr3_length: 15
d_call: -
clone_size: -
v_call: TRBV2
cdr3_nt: TGTGCCAGCACCGAGGTGGGGGGCTGGAACACTGAAGCTTTCTTT
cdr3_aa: CASTEVGGWNTEAFF

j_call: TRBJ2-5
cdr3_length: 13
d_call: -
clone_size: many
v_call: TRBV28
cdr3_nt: TGTGCCAGCAGGACCGGGACTTCAGAGACCCAGTACTTC
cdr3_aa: CASRTGTSETQYF

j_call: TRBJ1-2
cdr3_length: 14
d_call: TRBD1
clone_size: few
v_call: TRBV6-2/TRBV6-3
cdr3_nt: TGTGCCAGCAGTGAAGCAGGGGGAGCCTATGGCTACACCTTC
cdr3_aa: CASSEAGGAYGYTF

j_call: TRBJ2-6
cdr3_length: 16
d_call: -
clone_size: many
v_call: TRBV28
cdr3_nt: TGTGCCAGCAGTTTCGCAGGTACCTCTGGGGCCAACGTCCTGACTTTC
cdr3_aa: CASSFAGTSGANVLTF

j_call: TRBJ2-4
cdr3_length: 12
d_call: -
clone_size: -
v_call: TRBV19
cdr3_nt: TGTGCCAGTTCACCCAACCTGGGCATTCAGTACTTC
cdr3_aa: CASSPNLGIQYF

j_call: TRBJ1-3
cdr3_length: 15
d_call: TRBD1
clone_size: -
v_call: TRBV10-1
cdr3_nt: TGCGCCAGCAGTCCGGGACAGGTCTCTGGAAACACCATATATTTT
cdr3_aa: CASSPGQVSGNTIYF

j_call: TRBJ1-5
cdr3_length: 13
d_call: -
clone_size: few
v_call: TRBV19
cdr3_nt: TGTGCCAGTAGCAATACAGGGAATCAGCCCCAGCATTTT
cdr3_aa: CASSNTGNQPQHF

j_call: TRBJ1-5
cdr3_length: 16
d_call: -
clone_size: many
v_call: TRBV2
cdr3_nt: TGTGCCAGCAGTGAATCAGCCCTATGGGGCAATCAGCCCCAGCATTTT
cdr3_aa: CASSESALWGNQPQHF

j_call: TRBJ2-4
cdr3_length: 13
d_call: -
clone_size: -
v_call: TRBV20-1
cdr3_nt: TGCAGTGCTCCTGGACTTGACAAAAACATTCAGTACTTC
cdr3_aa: CSAPGLDKNIQYF

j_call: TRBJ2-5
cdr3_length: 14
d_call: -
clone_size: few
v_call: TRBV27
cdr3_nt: TGTGCCAGCAGTTTAACGGCCTTCGAGGTGCCGACCTACTTC
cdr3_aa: CASSLTAFEVPTYF

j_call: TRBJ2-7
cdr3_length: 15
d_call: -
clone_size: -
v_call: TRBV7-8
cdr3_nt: TGTGCCAGCAGCTTTTACAGGGAGGGCTCCTACGAGCAGTACTTC
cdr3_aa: CASSFYREGSYEQYF

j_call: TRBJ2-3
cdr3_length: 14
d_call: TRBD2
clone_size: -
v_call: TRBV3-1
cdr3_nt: TGTGCCAGCAGCCAAGGGCCAGCGGGATTCCTGCAGTATTTT
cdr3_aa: CASSQGPAGFLQYF

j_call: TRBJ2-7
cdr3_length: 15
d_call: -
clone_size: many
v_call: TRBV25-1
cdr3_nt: TGTGCCAGCAGTGCCACCCCGGACAGCTCCTACGAGCAGTACTTC
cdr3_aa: CASSATPDSSYEQYF

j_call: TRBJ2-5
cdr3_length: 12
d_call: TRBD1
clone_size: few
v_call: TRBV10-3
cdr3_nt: TGTGCCATCAAGGACAGGGAGGAGACCCAGTACTTC
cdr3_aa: CAIKDREETQYF

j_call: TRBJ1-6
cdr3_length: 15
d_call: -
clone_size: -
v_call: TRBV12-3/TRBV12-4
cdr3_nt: TGTGCCAGCAGCTCACGGGACGGGAGGCGTTCACCCCTCCACTTT
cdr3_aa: CASSSRDGRRSPLHF

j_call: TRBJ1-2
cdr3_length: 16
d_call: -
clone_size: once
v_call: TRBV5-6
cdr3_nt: TGTGCCAGCAGCCCGATAAGCCCCCCAGGGGACTATGGCTACACCTTC
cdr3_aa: CASSPISPPGDYGYTF

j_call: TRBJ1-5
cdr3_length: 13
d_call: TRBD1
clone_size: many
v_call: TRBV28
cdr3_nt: TGTGCCAGCCTGACAGGGGTTAATCAGCCCCAGCATTTT
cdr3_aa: CASLTGVNQPQHF

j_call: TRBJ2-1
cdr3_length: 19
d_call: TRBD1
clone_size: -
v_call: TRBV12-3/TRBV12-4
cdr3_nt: TGTGCCAGCAGTTTCAAAGGACAGGGGGGTTTGGGCTCCTACAATGAGCAGTTCTTC
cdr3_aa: CASSFKGQGGLGSYNEQFF

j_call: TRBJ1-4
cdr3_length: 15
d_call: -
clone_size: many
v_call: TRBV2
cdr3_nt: TGTGCCAGCAGTGAAGCAGGTCGGAAGAATGAAAAACTGTTTTTT
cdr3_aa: CASSEAGRKNEKLFF

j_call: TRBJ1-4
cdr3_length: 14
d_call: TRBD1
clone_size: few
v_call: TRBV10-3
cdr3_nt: TGTGCCACCGGTACACAGGGGCGCGATGAAAAACTGTTTTTT
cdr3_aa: CATGTQGRDEKLFF